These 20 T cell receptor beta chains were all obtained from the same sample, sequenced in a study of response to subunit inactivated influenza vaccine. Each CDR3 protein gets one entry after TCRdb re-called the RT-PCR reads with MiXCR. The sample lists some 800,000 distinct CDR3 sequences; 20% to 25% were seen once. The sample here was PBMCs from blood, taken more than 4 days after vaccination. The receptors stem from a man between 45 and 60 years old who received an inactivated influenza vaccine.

CDR3 DNA sequence: TGCAGTGCTAGGGACCAATCGGGGGGTAGCCAGCCCCAGCATTTT. The encoded protein is CSARDQSGGSQPQHF. The chain recombines TRBV20-1 with TRBJ1-5; possibly TRBD1 for D (5 bases). V shed 3 bases and J shed 7 bases, with 19 bases lying between them. The CDR3 length is 15 residues. CDR1 and CDR2 from the germline V gene are DFQATT and SNEGSKA (reference sequence).

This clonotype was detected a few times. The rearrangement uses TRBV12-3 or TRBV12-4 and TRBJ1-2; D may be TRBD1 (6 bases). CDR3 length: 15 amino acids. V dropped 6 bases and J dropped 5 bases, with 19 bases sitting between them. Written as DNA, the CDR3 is TGTGCCAGCAGCCAAATGGCGGGGGGCCCATATGGCTACACCTTC. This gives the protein CASSQMAGGPYGYTF.

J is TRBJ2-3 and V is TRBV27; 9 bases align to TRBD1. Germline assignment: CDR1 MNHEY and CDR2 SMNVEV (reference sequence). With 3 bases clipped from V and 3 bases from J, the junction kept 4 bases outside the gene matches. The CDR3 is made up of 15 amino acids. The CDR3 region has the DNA TGTGCCAGCAGTTTTGACAGGGGGAGGACAGATACGCAGTATTTT. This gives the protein CASSFDRGRTDTQYF.

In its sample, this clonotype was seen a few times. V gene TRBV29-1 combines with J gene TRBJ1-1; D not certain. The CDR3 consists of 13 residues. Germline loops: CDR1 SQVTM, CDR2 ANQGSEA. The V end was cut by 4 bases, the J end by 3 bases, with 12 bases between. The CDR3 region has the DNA TGCAGCGTTGTACCCCAGTCGGACACTGAAGCTTTCTTT. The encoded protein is CSVVPQSDTEAFF.

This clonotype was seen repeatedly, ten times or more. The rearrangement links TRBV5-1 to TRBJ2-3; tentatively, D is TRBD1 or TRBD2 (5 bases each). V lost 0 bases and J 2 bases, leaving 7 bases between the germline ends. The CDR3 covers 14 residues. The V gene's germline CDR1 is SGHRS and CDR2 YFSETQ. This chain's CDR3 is CASSLGDPTDTQYF. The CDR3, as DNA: TGCGCCAGCAGCTTGGGGGACCCCACAGATACGCAGTATTTT.

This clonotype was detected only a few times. The CDR3 protein is CASTLVGRTPLHF. Written as DNA, the CDR3 is TGTGCCAGCACCCTGGTAGGTCGGACACCCCTCCACTTT. The chain combines TRBV12-3 or TRBV12-4 with TRBJ1-6, with unresolved D. Trimming took 7 bases from V and 11 from J, leaving 15 bases between them. The CDR3 spans 13 residues.

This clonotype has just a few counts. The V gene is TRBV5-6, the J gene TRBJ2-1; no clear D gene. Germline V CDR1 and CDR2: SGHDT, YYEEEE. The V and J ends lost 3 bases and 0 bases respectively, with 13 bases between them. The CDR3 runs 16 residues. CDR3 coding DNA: TGTGCCAGCAGCTCCCCAACTGAGAGCTCCTACAATGAGCAGTTCTTC. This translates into CASSSPTESSYNEQFF.

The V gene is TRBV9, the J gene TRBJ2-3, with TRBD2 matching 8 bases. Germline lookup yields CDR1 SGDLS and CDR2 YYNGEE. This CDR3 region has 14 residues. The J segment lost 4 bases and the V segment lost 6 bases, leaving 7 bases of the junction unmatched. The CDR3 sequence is CASNPAGGADTQYF. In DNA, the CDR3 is TGTGCCAGCAACCCCGCGGGGGGTGCAGATACGCAGTATTTT.

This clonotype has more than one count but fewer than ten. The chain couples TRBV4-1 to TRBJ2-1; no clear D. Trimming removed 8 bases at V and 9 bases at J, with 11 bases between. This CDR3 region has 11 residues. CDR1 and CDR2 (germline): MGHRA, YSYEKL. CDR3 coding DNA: TGCGCCAGCCGCCGAGGCGGTGAGCAGTTCTTC. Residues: CASRRGGEQFF.

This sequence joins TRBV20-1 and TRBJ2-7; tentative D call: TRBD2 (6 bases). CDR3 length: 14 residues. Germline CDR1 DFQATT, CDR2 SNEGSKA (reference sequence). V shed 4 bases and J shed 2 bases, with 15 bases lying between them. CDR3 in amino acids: CSATPGTWAYEQYF. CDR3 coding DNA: TGCAGTGCTACCCCCGGGACTTGGGCCTACGAGCAGTACTTC.

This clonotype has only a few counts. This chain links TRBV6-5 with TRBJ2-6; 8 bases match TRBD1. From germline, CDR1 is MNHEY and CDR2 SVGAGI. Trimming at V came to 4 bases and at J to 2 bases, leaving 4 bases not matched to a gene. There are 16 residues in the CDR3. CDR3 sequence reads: CASSSTDRAGANVLTF. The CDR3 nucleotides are TGTGCCAGCAGTTCCACGGACAGGGCTGGGGCCAACGTCCTGACTTTC.

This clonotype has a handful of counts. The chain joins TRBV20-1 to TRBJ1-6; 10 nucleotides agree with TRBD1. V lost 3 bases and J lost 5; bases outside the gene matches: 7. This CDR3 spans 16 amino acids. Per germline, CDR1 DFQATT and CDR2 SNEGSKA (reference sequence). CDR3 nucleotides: TGCAGTGCTAGGCGGGACAGGGGTCCTAATAATTCACCCCTCCACTTT. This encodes CSARRDRGPNNSPLHF.

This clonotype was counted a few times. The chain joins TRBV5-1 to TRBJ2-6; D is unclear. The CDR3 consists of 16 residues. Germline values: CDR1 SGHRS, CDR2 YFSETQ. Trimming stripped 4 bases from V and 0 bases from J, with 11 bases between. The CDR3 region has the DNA TGCGCCAGCAGCCCCCCGGAACCCTCTGGGGCCAACGTCCTGACTTTC. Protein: CASSPPEPSGANVLTF.

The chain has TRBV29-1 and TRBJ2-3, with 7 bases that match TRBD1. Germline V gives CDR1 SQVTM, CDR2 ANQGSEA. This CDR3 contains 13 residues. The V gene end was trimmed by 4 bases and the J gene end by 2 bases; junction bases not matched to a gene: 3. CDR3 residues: CSVGQGYTDTQYF. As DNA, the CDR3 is TGCAGCGTTGGACAGGGATACACAGATACGCAGTATTTT.

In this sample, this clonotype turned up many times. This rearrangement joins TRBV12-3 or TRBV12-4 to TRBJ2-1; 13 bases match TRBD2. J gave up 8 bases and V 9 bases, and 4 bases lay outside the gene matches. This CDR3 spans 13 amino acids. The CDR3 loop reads CASTSGGAYEQFF. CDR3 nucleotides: TGTGCCAGTACTAGCGGGGGGGCCTATGAGCAGTTCTTC.

CDR3 sequence reads: CASSQGLSLGLPSYEQYF. The CDR3 DNA reads TGCGCCAGCAGCCAAGGTCTTTCTCTGGGACTCCCTTCGTACGAGCAGTACTTC. J is TRBJ2-7 and V is TRBV4-3; D is possibly TRBD2 (6 bases). Trimming took off 1 base at V and 4 bases at J, with 23 bases between the two ends. This CDR3 region has 18 residues. Germline lookup yields CDR1 LGHNA and CDR2 YSLEER.

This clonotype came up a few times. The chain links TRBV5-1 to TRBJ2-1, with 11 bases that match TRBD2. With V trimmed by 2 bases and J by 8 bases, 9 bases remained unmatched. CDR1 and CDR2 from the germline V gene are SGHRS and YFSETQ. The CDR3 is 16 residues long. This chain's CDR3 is CASSFPGTSGTDEQFF. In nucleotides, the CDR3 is TGCGCCAGCAGCTTCCCCGGGACTAGCGGAACAGATGAGCAGTTCTTC.

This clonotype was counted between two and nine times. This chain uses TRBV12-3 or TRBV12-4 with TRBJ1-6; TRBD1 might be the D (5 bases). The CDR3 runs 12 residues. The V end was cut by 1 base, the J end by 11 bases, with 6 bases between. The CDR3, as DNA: TGTGCCAGCAGTTTAGAGGGGACACCCCTCCACTTT. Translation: CASSLEGTPLHF.

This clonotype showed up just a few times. CDR3 in DNA: TGTGCCACCCTGAGGGCTGGGGTAGGCTACACCTTC. Translation: CATLRAGVGYTF. The chain combines TRBV12-3 or TRBV12-4 with TRBJ1-2; D not certain. CDR3 length: 12 amino acids. V lost 10 bases and J 8 bases, leaving 17 bases between the germline ends.

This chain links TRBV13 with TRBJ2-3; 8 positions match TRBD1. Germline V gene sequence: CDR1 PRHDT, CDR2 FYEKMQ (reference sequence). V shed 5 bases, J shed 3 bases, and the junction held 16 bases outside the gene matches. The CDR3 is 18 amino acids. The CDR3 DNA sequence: TGTGCCAGCAGCCCCCGGGTGGCGACAGGGGTGAAAACAGATACGCAGTATTTT. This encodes CASSPRVATGVKTDTQYF. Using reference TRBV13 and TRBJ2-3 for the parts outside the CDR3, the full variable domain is AAGVIQSPRHLIKEKRETATLKCYPIPRHDTVYWYQQGPGQDPQFLISFYEKMQSDKGSIPDRFSAQQFSDYHSELNMSSLELGDSALYFCASSPRVATGVKTDTQYFGPGTRLTVL.